This TCR beta chain was profiled in a study of cytomegalovirus exposure and HLA in healthy donors. This clone was picked up a small number of times. All the people who gave samples were healthy bone marrow donors. Researchers ran the PCR with 60 Vbeta and 13 Jbeta primers. The data were produced by immunoSEQ multiplex PCR, yet TCRdb's version contains in-frame clones alone and is incomplete. The repertoire holds 150,000 to 250,000 clones, more than 65% seen once, with roughly 1.5% in the top ten. Trimming removed 1 base from V and 1 base from J; junction bases left unmatched: 2. The V gene's germline CDR1 is SSHAT and CDR2 FNYEAQ (reference sequence). CDR3 length: 15 amino acids.

The sequenced material came from PBMCs. The chain has TRBV7-7 and TRBJ2-3; TRBD1 matches 7 bases. The receptor's source is a girl under 18 in good health and CMV-seropositive. The CDR3 reads CASSLGGTGTDTQYF. The CDR3 region has the DNA TGTGCCAGCAGCTTAGGAGGGACAGGCACAGATACGCAGTATTTT.